One sample yielded the 28 T cell receptor beta chains listed below, sequenced in a study of blood T cell repertoires in COVID-19. Data came from immunoSEQ multiplex PCR; TCRdb stores just in-frame clones and leaves some out. The sample records 180,000 or so clones, around 80% being singletons. Specimen: peripheral blood. The receptors originated from a human donor with acute or convalescent COVID-19. The donor label of this sample is uncertain.

The genes are TRBV6-2 or TRBV6-3 and TRBJ2-1; 7 bases align to TRBD2. After removal of 3 bases from V and 9 bases from J, the junction contained 8 bases not matched to a gene. The CDR3 loop spans 14 amino acids. Germline V gives CDR1 MNHEY, CDR2 SVGEGT. The CDR3 loop reads CASSYSTSLFEQFF. CDR3 coding DNA: TGTGCCAGCAGTTATTCGACTAGCTTATTTGAGCAGTTCTTC.

The gene calls are TRBV7-2 and TRBJ2-3, with unresolved D. CDR3 length: 13 residues. V was trimmed by 5 bases and J by 0 bases, leaving 6 bases between them. CDR1 is SGHTA, CDR2 FQGNSA, per germline. The CDR3 DNA reads as TGTGCCAGCAGCGCGAGGAGCACAGATACGCAGTATTTT. It specifies CASSARSTDTQYF.

The V gene is TRBV11-2, the J gene TRBJ1-5, with a tentative D call TRBD1 (6 bases). The germline V gene encodes CDR1 SGHAT and CDR2 FQNNGV. The length of the CDR3 is 14 residues. V was pared by 0 bases and J by 5 bases, with 8 bases between. In DNA form, the CDR3 reads TGTGCCAGCAGCTTAGAGTCAGGGGATCAGCCCCAGCATTTT. It is translated as CASSLESGDQPQHF.

CDR3 DNA sequence: TGTGCCAGTAGTACCGACAGGGCGTCCTACAATGAGCAGTTCTTC. This encodes CASSTDRASYNEQFF. The rearrangement joins TRBV19 to TRBJ2-1, with 7 bases lining up with TRBD1. The CDR3 is 15 residues long. Germline V gene data show CDR1 as LNHDA and CDR2 as SQIVND (reference sequence). J lost 1 base, V lost 4 bases, and 4 bases had no gene match.

The rearrangement uses TRBV15 and TRBJ2-3, with D possibly being TRBD1 (5 bases). The germline CDR1 and CDR2 sequences are LNHNV and YYDKDF (reference sequence). The V end was cut by 8 bases, the J end by 7 bases, with 13 bases between. The CDR3 totals 12 residues. The CDR3 region is CATGANRNTQYF. Written as DNA, the CDR3 is TGTGCCACCGGGGCCAATCGGAATACGCAGTATTTT.

This rearrangement joins TRBV6-5 to TRBJ1-1, with TRBD1 identical over 7 bases. The V and J ends lost 6 bases and 2 bases, in that order; junction bases with no gene match: 9. This CDR3 is built from 15 residues. Germline V gene lookup returns CDR1 MNHEY and CDR2 SVGAGI. The CDR3 region is CASRGPGTANTEAFF. CDR3 nucleotides: TGTGCCAGCAGGGGCCCCGGGACAGCCAACACTGAAGCTTTCTTT.

In its sample, this clone was seen once. This sequence joins TRBV30 and TRBJ1-5, with D perhaps TRBD1 (5 bases). Germline CDR1 GTSNPN, CDR2 SVGIG (reference sequence). CDR3 length: 15 amino acids. Trimming shortened V by 3 bases and J by 0 bases, and 12 bases separated the two germline ends. Here the CDR3 DNA reads TGTGCCTGGAGCCACCGGGGACTTAGCAATCAGCCCCAGCATTTT. Translating it yields CAWSHRGLSNQPQHF.

The chain recombines TRBV28 with TRBJ2-5, with 8 bases identical to TRBD1. The trim removed 4 bases at V and 9 bases at J, leaving 13 bases unmatched. The germline V gene encodes CDR1 MDHEN and CDR2 SYDVKM. The CDR3 is 15 residues long. CDR3 in amino acids: CASSSLTPLTGAQYF. DNA of the CDR3: TGTGCCAGCAGTTCCCTTACACCTCTGACAGGGGCCCAGTACTTC.

This sequence joins TRBV5-1 and TRBJ1-1; 8 bases agree with TRBD1. The germline CDR1 and CDR2 sequences are SGHRS and YFSETQ. J gave up 1 base and V 2 bases, and 1 base lay outside the gene matches. The CDR3 has 14 amino acids. The CDR3 bases are TGCGCCAGCAGCTTAGACAGGGGGAACACTGAAGCTTTCTTT. It codes for CASSLDRGNTEAFF.

The chain joins TRBV7-2 to TRBJ1-1; TRBD1 matches 8 bases. J gave up 4 bases and V 5 bases, and 6 bases lay outside the gene matches. The germline CDR1 and CDR2 sequences are SGHTA and FQGNSA. The CDR3 extends over 14 amino acids. The DNA for the CDR3 is TGTGCCAGCAGCAAGCTACAGGGGGGCACTGAAGCTTTCTTT. This sequence encodes CASSKLQGGTEAFF.

This chain links TRBV29-1 with TRBJ2-7, with a possible D match to TRBD2 (5 bases). Trimming shortened V by 3 bases and J by 2 bases, and 14 bases separated the two germline ends. Germline assignment: CDR1 SQVTM and CDR2 ANQGSEA. The CDR3 spans 14 residues. CDR3 nucleotide sequence: TGCAGCGTTGATCAGGCGGGCCCGCCCTACGAGCAGTACTTC. Translation: CSVDQAGPPYEQYF.

The chain has TRBV6-6 and TRBJ1-6; D unclear. The V gene lost 0 bases and the J gene lost 9 bases, with 15 bases spanning the gap. CDR1 is MNHNY, CDR2 SVGAGI, per germline (reference sequence). There are 16 residues in the CDR3. The CDR3 region is CASSYSRAGGGSPLHF. The CDR3 DNA reads as TGTGCCAGCAGTTACTCGAGGGCAGGAGGTGGTTCACCCCTCCACTTT.

This chain uses TRBV2 with TRBJ2-1; maybe TRBD1 (5 bases). CDR1 is SNHLY, CDR2 FYNNEI, per germline. This CDR3 has 13 amino acids. Trimming took 5 bases from V and 9 from J, leaving 14 bases between them. CDR3 bases: TGTGCCAGCAGTCAGGGCCGTCTGAGTGAGCAGTTCTTC. Amino acids: CASSQGRLSEQFF. Combining the CDR3 with reference TRBV2 and TRBJ2-1 gives the whole variable domain EPEVTQTPSHQVTQMGQEVILRCVPISNHLYFYWYRQILGQKVEFLVSFYNNEISEKSEIFDDQFSVERPDGSNFTLKIRSTKLEDSAMYFCASSQGRLSEQFFGPGTRLTVL.

This chain links TRBV7-3 with TRBJ2-1; 11 positions agree with TRBD2. The CDR3 extends over 17 amino acids. Germline CDR1 SGHTA, CDR2 FQGTGA. Trimming at V came to 5 bases and at J to 3 bases, leaving 9 bases not matched to a gene. The CDR3 DNA sequence: TGTGCCAGCAGCATTAGCGGGAGGGCGGTGGGCTACAATGAGCAGTTCTTC. Protein: CASSISGRAVGYNEQFF.

The table lists this clone with a few counts. The V gene is TRBV12-3 or TRBV12-4, the J gene TRBJ1-6; D not certain. CDR3 length: 13 residues. V lost 3 bases and J lost 10, with 10 bases in between. DNA for the CDR3: TGTGCCAGCAGTTTGAACAGCGGGTCACCCCTCCACTTT. Amino acid sequence: CASSLNSGSPLHF.

The CDR3 loop is CASDRGRTEAFF. The CDR3 coding sequence is TGTGCCAGCGACAGGGGGAGGACTGAAGCTTTCTTT. The chain carries TRBV6-5 and TRBJ1-1; 9 nucleotides align to TRBD1. There are 12 residues in the CDR3. The V segment lost 8 bases and the J segment 5 bases; nucleotides outside the gene matches: 3. CDR1 and CDR2 from the germline V gene are MNHEY and SVGAGI.

The rearrangement uses TRBV2 and TRBJ1-2, with D possibly being TRBD1 (5 bases). This CDR3 spans 12 amino acids. V dropped 7 bases and J dropped 4 bases, with 10 bases sitting between them. Germline values: CDR1 SNHLY, CDR2 FYNNEI. The CDR3 nucleotides are TGTGCCAGCACAACAGGCTCCTATGGCTACACCTTC. Its protein product is CASTTGSYGYTF.

This chain uses TRBV30 with TRBJ1-2, with 8 bases that match TRBD1. Germline CDR1 is GTSNPN and CDR2 is SVGIG (reference sequence). The CDR3 loop spans 14 amino acids. J lost 2 bases, V lost 3 bases, and 5 bases had no gene match. The CDR3 sequence: CAWRGQGHNYGYTF. The CDR3 DNA is TGTGCCTGGAGAGGACAGGGACACAACTATGGCTACACCTTC.

The chain joins TRBV2 to TRBJ1-1; 9 bases match TRBD1. CDR3 length equals 13 residues. Germline CDR1 reads SNHLY; CDR2 reads FYNNEI. J was trimmed by 6 bases and V by 6 bases; bases with no gene match: 5. The CDR3, as DNA: TGTGCCAGCAGCGGACAGGGGTTCGCTGAAGCTTTCTTT. Its translation: CASSGQGFAEAFF.

The rearrangement joins TRBV12-3 or TRBV12-4 to TRBJ2-4, with D unresolved. The CDR3 consists of 13 residues. Trimming took 8 bases from V and 8 from J, leaving 16 bases between them. The chain's CDR3 is CASSRMEIYIQYF. For the CDR3, the DNA is TGTGCCAGCTCACGGATGGAGATTTACATTCAGTACTTC.

The genes are TRBV2 and TRBJ2-5, with a tentative D call TRBD1 (6 bases). Germline values: CDR1 SNHLY, CDR2 FYNNEI. The V end lost 2 bases, the J end lost 8 bases, and 15 bases lay between the germline ends. This CDR3 has 14 residues. The CDR3 sequence: CASSEQGSLVTQYF. CDR3 in DNA: TGTGCCAGCAGTGAACAGGGGTCGTTGGTAACCCAGTACTTC.

This clone appeared once. The J gene is TRBJ2-3, the V gene TRBV25-1; D ambiguous. The germline V gene has CDR1 MGHDK and CDR2 SYGVNS. With 3 bases removed from V and 7 bases from J, the gap between germline ends came to 5 bases. The CDR3 spans 11 residues. The CDR3 DNA is TGTGCCAGCAGTGAGGCATATACGCAGTATTTT. Residues: CASSEAYTQYF.

Here the CDR3 reads CASSLALLAGSQETQYF. CDR3 coding DNA: TGCGCCAGCAGCTTGGCGCTACTAGCAGGGTCCCAAGAGACCCAGTACTTC. This chain joins TRBV5-1 and TRBJ2-5, with D perhaps matching TRBD2 (6 bases). V lost 0 bases and J lost 1, with 16 bases in between. CDR3 size: 17 residues. CDR1 SGHRS and CDR2 YFSETQ come from the germline V gene.

The J gene is TRBJ2-7, the V gene TRBV18; perhaps TRBD2 as D (5 bases). The length of the CDR3 is 15 residues. V was clipped by 0 bases and J by 3 bases, with 12 bases between them. CDR1 is KGHSH, CDR2 LQKENI, per germline. CDR3 loop: CASSPPSVGSYEQYF. Here the CDR3 DNA reads TGTGCCAGCTCACCACCCAGTGTAGGGAGCTACGAGCAGTACTTC.

The rearrangement joins TRBV12-3 or TRBV12-4 to TRBJ2-4; no reliable D call. The V and J ends lost 5 bases and 8 bases respectively, with 7 bases between them. This CDR3 contains 11 residues. The CDR3 DNA sequence: TGTGCCAGCAGTGCGGCCGACATTCAGTACTTC. Its translation is CASSAADIQYF.

This chain links TRBV10-1 with TRBJ2-1, with D perhaps TRBD2 (6 bases). V shed 7 bases and J shed 7 bases, with 17 bases lying between them. This CDR3 region has 14 residues. Germline loops: CDR1 WNHNN, CDR2 SYGVQD (reference sequence). In DNA form, the CDR3 reads TGCGCCAGCATGATCGGACTACAGCCAAATGAGCAGTTCTTC. It translates to CASMIGLQPNEQFF.

V is TRBV18 and J is TRBJ1-1; 9 bases are a match to TRBD1. CDR3 length: 15 residues. J lost 4 bases, V lost 5 bases, and 8 bases had no gene match. Germline V gene sequence: CDR1 KGHSH, CDR2 LQKENI. CDR3 protein: CASSKTSGQGTEAFF. DNA for the CDR3: TGTGCCAGCTCAAAGACTTCGGGACAGGGCACTGAAGCTTTCTTT.

This rearrangement joins TRBV5-4 to TRBJ2-2; 14 bases align to TRBD2. Germline assignment: CDR1 SGHNT and CDR2 YYREEE (reference sequence). This CDR3 comprises 16 residues. The ends lost 4 bases at V and 6 bases at J; junction bases unmatched: 5. CDR3: CASSGTSGRRAGELFF. CDR3 nucleotide sequence: TGTGCCAGCAGCGGGACTAGCGGGAGAAGGGCCGGGGAGCTGTTTTTT.